A single sample gave rise to the 12 T cell receptor beta chains below, sequenced in a study of blood T cells in healthy people across ages. Next came a second PCR, run for about 7 to 12 cycles, which used a sample-barcoded 5' primer along with a J-beta primer mix. TCRdb fed the 5' RACE reads into MiXCR, producing one record per CDR3 protein. Of 800,000 or so distinct CDR3 sequences in the sample, less than 80% were seen once. What was sequenced was blood. The origin of the receptors is a man in his thirties or forties in good health.

The chain has TRBV6-5 and TRBJ1-2; D gene ambiguous. Looked up from germline, CDR1 is MNHEY and CDR2 is SVGAGI. This CDR3 has 14 residues. Trimming removed 6 bases from V and 4 bases from J, with 15 bases in between. For the CDR3, the DNA is TGTGCCAGCAGCAAAAGTCAGGACCGCTATGGCTACACCTTC. It translates to CASSKSQDRYGYTF.

This clonotype was seen a single time. The genes are TRBV7-9 and TRBJ2-5; unclear D gene. TRBJ2-7 matches the DNA end more closely, so the J call is doubtful. CDR1 SEHNR and CDR2 FQNEAQ come from the germline V gene (reference sequence). This CDR3 spans 13 amino acids. The CDR3 region has the DNA TGTGCCAGCAGCTTAGAACAGTCGGACGAGCAGTACTTC. Amino acids: CASSLEQSDEQYF.

This clonotype occurred a few times. The chain employs TRBV2 and TRBJ2-3, with D perhaps matching TRBD1 or TRBD2 (6 bases each). The CDR3 extends over 14 amino acids. V lost 5 bases and J lost 3, with 12 bases in between. In germline, CDR1 is SNHLY, CDR2 FYNNEI. In DNA form, the CDR3 reads TGTGCCAGCAGTATGGGGGGCCGGACAGATACGCAGTATTTT. Protein product: CASSMGGRTDTQYF.

The chain couples TRBV7-2 to TRBJ1-1; TRBD1 might be the D (6 bases). The length of the CDR3 is 11 residues. Germline CDR1 is SGHTA and CDR2 is FQGNSA. Trimming removed 5 bases from V and 12 bases from J, with 13 bases in between. Here the CDR3 reads CASSRAGDTFF. The DNA for the CDR3 is TGTGCCAGCAGCCGGGCAGGGGATACTTTCTTT. Drawing the rest from reference TRBV7-2 and TRBJ1-1, the complete variable domain is GAGVSQSPSNKVTEKGKDVELRCDPISGHTALYWYRQSLGQGLEFLIYFQGNSAPDKSGLPSDRFSAERTGGSVSTLTIQRTQQEDSAVYLCASSRAGDTFFGQGTRLTVV.

This clonotype was observed a handful of times. The V call is TRBV7-2, the J call TRBJ1-2; 8 nucleotides line up with TRBD1. This CDR3 spans 14 amino acids. Trimming took 3 bases from V and 6 from J; bases not matched to a gene: 6. The V gene's germline CDR1 is SGHTA and CDR2 FQGNSA. The CDR3 reads CASSFGQGADGYTF. DNA for the CDR3: TGTGCCAGCAGCTTCGGCCAGGGGGCGGATGGCTACACCTTC.

The chain uses TRBV27 and TRBJ1-2; 7 positions agree with TRBD1. Germline V gives CDR1 MNHEY, CDR2 SMNVEV (reference sequence). V lost 5 bases to trimming and J lost 4 bases; unmatched junction nucleotides: 13. The CDR3 extends over 16 amino acids. The CDR3 bases are TGTGCCAGCAGTCTGAAGGGCAGGGGGACAGTCTATGGCTACACCTTC. Its protein is CASSLKGRGTVYGYTF.

This clonotype was counted between two and nine times. The chain has TRBV29-1 and TRBJ2-1, with D unclear. CDR1 is SQVTM and CDR2 is ANQGSEA in the germline V gene. Trimming shortened V by 6 bases and J by 1 base, and 13 bases separated the two germline ends. This CDR3 is 14 amino acids long. The CDR3: CSVRRYLSYNEQFF. The CDR3, as DNA: TGCAGCGTGCGTAGGTATTTGTCCTACAATGAGCAGTTCTTC.

The chain has TRBV7-7 and TRBJ2-1; 8 bases match TRBD2. CDR3 length: 15 residues. V lost 10 bases and J lost 9; bases outside the gene matches: 17. Germline CDR1 reads SSHAT; CDR2 reads FNYEAQ (reference sequence). The DNA for the CDR3 is TGTGCCATCACGTCTGGGGCGGGGGGAGTAGGTGAGCAGTTCTTC. It is translated as CAITSGAGGVGEQFF. The entire variable domain, with the rest obtained from reference TRBV7-7 and TRBJ2-1, is as follows: GAGVSQSPRYKVTKRGQDVTLRCDPISSHATLYWYQQALGQGPEFLTYFNYEAQPDKSGLPSDRFSAERPEGSISTLTIQRTEQRDSAMYRCAITSGAGGVGEQFFGPGTRLTVL.

This clonotype was counted between two and nine times. This sequence joins TRBV20-1 and TRBJ1-2, with a weak D call TRBD1 (6 bases). Trimming took off 1 base at V and 5 bases at J, with 11 bases between the two ends. The CDR3 spans 13 residues. CDR1 is DFQATT, CDR2 SNEGSKA, per germline (reference sequence). CDR3 region: CSARVGGGYGYTF. For the CDR3, the DNA is TGCAGTGCTAGAGTCGGGGGCGGGTATGGCTACACCTTC.

The chain links TRBV2 to TRBJ1-6, with D unresolved. Trimming took 3 bases from V and 8 from J, leaving 14 bases between them. The CDR3 consists of 15 residues. CDR1 is SNHLY and CDR2 is FYNNEI in the germline V gene. The CDR3 region has the DNA TGTGCCAGCAGTGACAGAGGGCCTGTGGATTCACCCCTCCACTTT. Translated: CASSDRGPVDSPLHF.

The chain is built from TRBV6-5 and TRBJ2-4; D possibly corresponds to TRBD1 (5 bases). The CDR3 has 15 amino acids. The V and J ends lost 6 bases and 0 bases respectively, with 12 bases between them. Germline lookup yields CDR1 MNHEY and CDR2 SVGAGI. The CDR3 DNA sequence: TGTGCCAGCAGCTCTCCTCAGGGAGCCAAAAACATTCAGTACTTC. As protein: CASSSPQGAKNIQYF.

This clonotype was detected a few times. The V gene is TRBV7-2, the J gene TRBJ2-5; D is uncertain. The V end lost 0 bases, the J end lost 2 bases, and 7 bases lay between the germline ends. The CDR3 sequence is 14 residues long. CDR1 is SGHTA, CDR2 FQGNSA, per germline. The CDR3 coding sequence is TGTGCCAGCAGCTTAGCTCTCAGGCAAGAGACCCAGTACTTC. Translation gives CASSLALRQETQYF. Filled out from reference TRBV7-2 and TRBJ2-5, the complete variable domain reads GAGVSQSPSNKVTEKGKDVELRCDPISGHTALYWYRQSLGQGLEFLIYFQGNSAPDKSGLPSDRFSAERTGGSVSTLTIQRTQQEDSAVYLCASSLALRQETQYFGPGTRLLVL.